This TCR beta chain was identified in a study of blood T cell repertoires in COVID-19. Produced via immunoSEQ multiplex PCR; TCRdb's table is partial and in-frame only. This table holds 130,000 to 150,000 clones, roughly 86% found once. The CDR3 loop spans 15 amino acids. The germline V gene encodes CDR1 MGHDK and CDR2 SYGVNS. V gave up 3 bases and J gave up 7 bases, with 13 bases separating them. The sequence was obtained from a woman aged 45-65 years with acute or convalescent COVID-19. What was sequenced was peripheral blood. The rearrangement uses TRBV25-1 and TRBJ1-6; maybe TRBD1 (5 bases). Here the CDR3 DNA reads TGTGCCAGCAGTGACCCATCGGAGGGGAATTCACCCCTCCACTTT. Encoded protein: CASSDPSEGNSPLHF.